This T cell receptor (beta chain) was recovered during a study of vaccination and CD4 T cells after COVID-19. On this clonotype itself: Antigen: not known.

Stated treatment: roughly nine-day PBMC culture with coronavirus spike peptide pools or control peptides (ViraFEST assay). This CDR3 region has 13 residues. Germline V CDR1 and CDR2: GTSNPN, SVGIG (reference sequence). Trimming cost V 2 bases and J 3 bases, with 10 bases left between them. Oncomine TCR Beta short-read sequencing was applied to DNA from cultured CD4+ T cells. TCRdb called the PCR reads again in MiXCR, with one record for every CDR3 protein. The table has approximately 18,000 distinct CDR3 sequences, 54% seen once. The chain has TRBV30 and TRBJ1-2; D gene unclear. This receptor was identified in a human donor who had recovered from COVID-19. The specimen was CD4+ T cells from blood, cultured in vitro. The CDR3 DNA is TGTGCCTGGAGTCCCGGGAGCTACTATGGCTACACCTTC. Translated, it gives CAWSPGSYYGYTF.